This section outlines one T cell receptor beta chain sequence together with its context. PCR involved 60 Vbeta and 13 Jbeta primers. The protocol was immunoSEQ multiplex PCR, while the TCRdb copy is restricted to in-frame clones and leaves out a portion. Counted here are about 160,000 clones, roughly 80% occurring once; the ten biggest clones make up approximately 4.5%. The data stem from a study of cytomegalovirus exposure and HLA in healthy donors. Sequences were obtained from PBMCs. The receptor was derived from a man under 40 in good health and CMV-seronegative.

CDR3 loop: CAWNGGRWGGTQYF. CDR3 DNA: TGTGCCTGGAATGGAGGCAGGTGGGGGGGGACCCAGTACTTC. The genes are TRBV30 and TRBJ2-5, with 7 bases that match TRBD2. The ends lost 4 bases at V and 7 bases at J; junction bases unmatched: 12. This CDR3 is built from 14 residues. CDR1 and CDR2 from the germline V gene are GTSNPN and SVGIG (reference sequence).